The 20 T cell receptor beta chains in this list originate from one sample, sequenced in a study of blood T cell repertoires in COVID-19. The assay was immunoSEQ multiplex PCR, and TCRdb's table has in-frame clones only and misses some. The sample carries roughly 220,000 clones, approximately 80% recorded once. The sequencing sample was made of PBMCs or T cells enriched from blood (not recorded which). These receptors were collected from a woman between 40 and 55 years old with acute COVID-19.

On this clone: Within the sample, other DNA sequences also encode this same CDR3. The chain recombines TRBV11-2 with TRBJ1-2; perhaps TRBD1 as D (6 bases). The CDR3 has 13 residues. V gave up 3 bases and J gave up 1 base, with 6 bases separating them. Per the germline V gene, CDR1 is SGHAT and CDR2 is FQNNGV. The CDR3, as DNA: TGTGCCAGCAGCTTGGGACATAACTATGGCTACACCTTC. Its translation: CASSLGHNYGYTF. Supplemented by reference TRBV11-2 and TRBJ1-2, the full variable domain reads EAGVAQSPRYKIIEKRQSVAFWCNPISGHATLYWYQQILGQGPKLLIQFQNNGVVDDSQLPKDRFSAERLKGVDSTLKIQPAKLEDSAVYLCASSLGHNYGYTFGSGTRLTVV.

In this sample, this clone turned up a few times. The chain joins TRBV28 to TRBJ1-5; D is perhaps TRBD1 (6 bases). V shed 4 bases and J shed 7 bases, with 17 bases lying between them. This CDR3 is built from 15 residues. CDR1 and CDR2 (germline): MDHEN, SYDVKM. CDR3 amino acids: CASSSEGGGEQPQHF. The DNA of the CDR3 is TGTGCCAGCAGTTCCGAGGGTGGGGGCGAACAGCCCCAGCATTTT.

J is TRBJ2-6 and V is TRBV5-1; TRBD1 aligns across 9 bases. V was pared by 2 bases and J by 0 bases, with 6 bases of the junction left unmatched. CDR3 length: 18 residues. CDR1 is SGHRS and CDR2 is YFSETQ in the germline V gene. The CDR3 spells CASSFHGTGSSGANVLTF. Here the CDR3 DNA reads TGCGCCAGCAGCTTCCATGGGACAGGGAGCTCTGGGGCCAACGTCCTGACTTTC.

The chain couples TRBV23-1 to TRBJ2-7; 7 bases agree with TRBD1. TRBV23-1 belongs to the ORF category, with a function that is uncertain. Germline trimming cut 5 bases from V and 1 base from J; bases unmatched to any gene: 8. The CDR3 has 15 amino acids. CDR3 amino acids: CASSYPGQNSYEQYF. The CDR3 DNA reads as TGCGCCAGCAGTTATCCGGGACAGAATTCCTACGAGCAGTACTTC.

The chain employs TRBV30 and TRBJ1-5, with D hard to call. This CDR3 comprises 14 residues. CDR1 and CDR2 from the germline V gene are GTSNPN and SVGIG (reference sequence). The V and J ends lost 0 bases and 4 bases respectively, with 10 bases between them. For the CDR3, the DNA is TGTGCCTGGAGTGTTGTCTCGGGGAATCAGCCCCAGCATTTT. Encoded protein: CAWSVVSGNQPQHF. The whole variable domain, filled in from reference TRBV30 and TRBJ1-5, reads SQTIHQWPATLVQPVGSPLSLECTVEGTSNPNLYWYRQAAGRGLQLLFYSVGIGQISSEVPQNLSASRPQDRQFILSSKKLLLSDSGFYLCAWSVVSGNQPQHFGDGTRLSIL.

The genes are TRBV2 and TRBJ2-3; D is ambiguous. Trimming left V 6 bases short and J 3 bases short, with 10 bases between. Germline CDR1 reads SNHLY; CDR2 reads FYNNEI. The CDR3 loop spans 13 amino acids. The CDR3 DNA reads TGTGCCAGCAGCGGGTACTATACAGATACGCAGTATTTT. Translated, it gives CASSGYYTDTQYF.

The chain employs TRBV30 and TRBJ2-3; 11 nucleotides line up with TRBD1. The V segment lost 8 bases and the J segment 7 bases; nucleotides outside the gene matches: 8. CDR1 and CDR2 (germline): GTSNPN, SVGIG (reference sequence). The length of the CDR3 is 13 residues. Here the CDR3 DNA reads TGTGCCGCCTTCGGACAGGGGGCATATACGCAGTATTTT. It yields the protein CAAFGQGAYTQYF.

The chain recombines TRBV5-6 with TRBJ2-7; 9 positions match TRBD2. J lost 7 bases, V lost 5 bases, and 7 bases had no gene match. The CDR3 is 13 residues long. Germline V lookup: CDR1 SGHDT, CDR2 YYEEEE. CDR3 sequence reads: CASRTSGSGEQYF. The DNA of the CDR3 is TGTGCCAGCAGGACTAGCGGTTCGGGGGAGCAGTACTTC.

This rearrangement joins TRBV6-5 to TRBJ1-2; D remains ambiguous. The V gene lost 2 bases and the J gene lost 9 bases, with 16 bases spanning the gap. The germline V gene encodes CDR1 MNHEY and CDR2 SVGAGI. The CDR3 runs 14 residues. CDR3 region: CASSYERRTGSYTF. For the CDR3, the DNA is TGTGCCAGCAGTTACGAGAGACGGACGGGGAGCTACACCTTC.

A few counts support this clone. The chain uses TRBV7-2 and TRBJ2-4; 12 bases are shared with TRBD2. The CDR3 extends over 17 amino acids. The germline V gene encodes CDR1 SGHTA and CDR2 FQGNSA. After removal of 3 bases from V and 4 bases from J, the junction contained 7 bases not matched to a gene. For the CDR3, the DNA is TGTGCCAGCAGCTTGGGTCTAGCGGGAGGGGGGAAAAACATTCAGTACTTC. It codes for CASSLGLAGGGKNIQYF.

This chain connects TRBV9 to TRBJ1-1; D is uncertain. Germline V gives CDR1 SGDLS, CDR2 YYNGEE. Trimming removed 0 bases at V and 8 bases at J, with 11 bases between. There are 13 residues in the CDR3. As DNA, the CDR3 is TGTGCCAGCAGCGTAGTCCCGGGTCCCGAAGCTTTCTTT. Residues: CASSVVPGPEAFF. The complete variable domain, with remaining parts taken from reference TRBV9 and TRBJ1-1, reads DSGVTQTPKHLITATGQRVTLRCSPRSGDLSVYWYQQSLDQGLQFLIQYYNGEERAKGNILERFSAQQFPDLHSELNLSSLELGDSALYFCASSVVPGPEAFFGQGTRLTVV.

V and J are TRBV4-2 and TRBJ2-4, with D possibly being TRBD2 (5 bases). The CDR3 has 16 residues. The germline V and J ends were trimmed by 1 base and 0 bases, with 10 bases remaining between them. Looked up from germline, CDR1 is LGHNA and CDR2 is YNFKEQ. In DNA, the CDR3 is TGTGCCAGCAGCCAAGCGTTCGGGGTAGCCAAAAACATTCAGTACTTC. Translating gives CASSQAFGVAKNIQYF.

The rearrangement uses TRBV4-1 and TRBJ1-4; no clear D. The CDR3 runs 16 residues. The V gene's germline CDR1 is MGHRA and CDR2 YSYEKL. The germline V and J ends were trimmed by 4 bases and 1 base, with 13 bases remaining between them. In nucleotides, the CDR3 is TGCGCCAGCAGCCCTCACTATCCGGGAACTAATGAAAAACTGTTTTTT. Translated, it gives CASSPHYPGTNEKLFF.

The gene calls are TRBV27 and TRBJ1-6; TRBD1 aligns across 7 bases. Per the germline V gene, CDR1 is MNHEY and CDR2 is SMNVEV (reference sequence). J lost 5 bases, V lost 2 bases, and 3 bases had no gene match. CDR3 length equals 15 residues. The CDR3 is CASSLRDSHNSPLHF. The CDR3 region has the DNA TGTGCCAGCAGTTTACGGGACAGCCATAATTCACCCCTCCACTTT.

The chain joins TRBV3-1 (or the pseudogene TRBV3-2) to TRBJ2-7, with a possible D match to TRBD1 (5 bases). V lost 4 bases and J 3 bases, leaving 16 bases between the germline ends. Germline-derived CDR1 and CDR2 are LGHDT and YNNKEL (reference sequence). The CDR3 covers 15 residues. DNA of the CDR3: TGTGCCAGCAGCCCCAAGCTTGGACAAGACTACGAGCAGTACTTC. Encoded protein: CASSPKLGQDYEQYF.

The V and J genes are TRBV28 and TRBJ1-5; the D gene is possibly TRBD1 (5 bases). The CDR3 loop spans 13 amino acids. Germline V gives CDR1 MDHEN, CDR2 SYDVKM. V was pared by 5 bases and J by 4 bases, with 9 bases between. CDR3 protein: CASSADSNQPQHF. CDR3 sequence (DNA): TGTGCCAGCAGTGCAGACAGTAATCAGCCCCAGCATTTT.

V gene TRBV5-1 combines with J gene TRBJ2-3; 14 nucleotides agree with TRBD2. The CDR3 extends over 16 amino acids. Trimming at V came to 4 bases and at J to 4 bases, leaving 5 bases not matched to a gene. The germline CDR1 and CDR2 sequences are SGHRS and YFSETQ. For the CDR3, the DNA is TGCGCCAGCAGCCCTAGACTAGCGGGAGGGGCAGATACGCAGTATTTT. It specifies CASSPRLAGGADTQYF.

The count of this clone is one. The CDR3 nucleotides are TGTGCCAGCAGCGCCCGCAGCGGGGGTAGGGAGCTGTTTTTT. Its translation: CASSARSGGRELFF. V is TRBV7-3 and J is TRBJ2-2; 8 nucleotides match TRBD2. The CDR3 spans 14 residues. CDR1 and CDR2 from the germline V gene are SGHTA and FQGTGA. V was pared by 5 bases and J by 9 bases, with 8 bases of the junction left unmatched.

Concerning this clone: Within the sample, other DNA sequences also encode this same CDR3. V is TRBV10-3 and J is TRBJ1-1; D uncertain. Per germline, CDR1 ENHRY and CDR2 SYGVKD. CDR3 length: 13 amino acids. Trimming removed 3 bases at V and 1 base at J, with 6 bases between. The CDR3 reads CAISETGNTEAFF. The CDR3 DNA sequence: TGTGCCATCAGTGAAACGGGGAACACTGAAGCTTTCTTT.

This clone was seen only once. This sequence joins TRBV5-1 and TRBJ1-2; no definite D call. The ends were cut back, 4 bases at V and 4 bases at J, with 20 bases in the middle. The CDR3 is 16 amino acids. From germline, CDR1 is SGHRS and CDR2 YFSETQ. The CDR3 sequence is CASSPATQALSYGYTF. The CDR3 region has the DNA TGCGCCAGCAGCCCGGCTACCCAGGCGTTATCCTATGGCTACACCTTC.